This T cell receptor (beta chain) was captured in a study of T cells after yellow fever vaccination. Whole-study context: Any fraction with a low cell number was prepared using SMART-Seq v4 Ultra Low Input.

Broader study findings: It was a small share of clonotypes that appeared in both CD4 and CD8 compartments. Among primary-vaccination clones, most reappeared after the booster, at about 95% for CD4 and around 91% for CD8.

About this clonotype: Its cognate antigen is unknown.

Synthesis of TCR cDNA relied on 5'RACE template switching, which attached a universal primer site and UMIs. MiXCR, applied by TCRdb to the 5' RACE reads, yields one record per CDR3 protein. The sample has about 400,000 distinct CDR3 sequences, around 6.4% seen once. The ends lost 6 bases at V and 6 bases at J; junction bases unmatched: 7. Germline V gene data show CDR1 as MNHNY and CDR2 as SVGAGI (reference sequence). This CDR3 region has 13 residues. The chain is built from TRBV6-6 and TRBJ1-2; 7 nucleotides line up with TRBD1. Specimen: PBMCs, collected 5 days after the yellow fever booster vaccination. The sequence came from a man between 25 and 39 years old who received the YFV17D yellow fever vaccine. The CDR3 nucleotides are TGTGCCAGCAGAATTACAGGGGTCCATGGCTACACCTTC. Translation: CASRITGVHGYTF.